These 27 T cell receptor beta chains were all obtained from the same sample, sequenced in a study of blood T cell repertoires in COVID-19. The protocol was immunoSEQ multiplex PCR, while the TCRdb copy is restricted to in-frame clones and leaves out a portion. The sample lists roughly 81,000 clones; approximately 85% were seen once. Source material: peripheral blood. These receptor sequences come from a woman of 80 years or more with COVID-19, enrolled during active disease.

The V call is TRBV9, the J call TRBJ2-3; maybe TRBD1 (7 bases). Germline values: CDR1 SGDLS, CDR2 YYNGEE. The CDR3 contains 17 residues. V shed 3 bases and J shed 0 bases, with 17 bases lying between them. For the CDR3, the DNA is TGTGCCAGCAGCGGACTAGGGGGCCTGACCAGCACAGATACGCAGTATTTT. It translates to CASSGLGGLTSTDTQYF.

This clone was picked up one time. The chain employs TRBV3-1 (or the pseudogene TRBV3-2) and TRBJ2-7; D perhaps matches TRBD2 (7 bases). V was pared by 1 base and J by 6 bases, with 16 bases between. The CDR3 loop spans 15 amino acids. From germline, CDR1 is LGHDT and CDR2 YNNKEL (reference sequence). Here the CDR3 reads CASSQVRGARGEQYF. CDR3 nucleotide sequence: TGTGCCAGCAGCCAAGTCCGGGGGGCCCGAGGCGAGCAGTACTTC.

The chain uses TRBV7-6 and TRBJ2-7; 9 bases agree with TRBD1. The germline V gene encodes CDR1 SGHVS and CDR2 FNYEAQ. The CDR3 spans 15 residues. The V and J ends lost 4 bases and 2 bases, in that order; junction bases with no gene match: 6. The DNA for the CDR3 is TGTGCCAGCAGCTCCTTCCGGGACAGGGCCTACGAGCAGTACTTC. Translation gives CASSSFRDRAYEQYF. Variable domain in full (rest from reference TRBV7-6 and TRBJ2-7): GAGVSQSPRYKVTKRGQDVALRCDPISGHVSLYWYRQALGQGPEFLTYFNYEAQQDKSGLPNDRFSAERPEGSISTLTIQRTEQRDSAMYRCASSSFRDRAYEQYFGPGTRLTVT.

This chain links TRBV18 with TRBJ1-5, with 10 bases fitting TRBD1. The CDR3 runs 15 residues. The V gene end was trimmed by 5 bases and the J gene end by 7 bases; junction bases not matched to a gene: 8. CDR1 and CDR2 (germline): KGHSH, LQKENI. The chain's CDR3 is CASSTSTGGGQPQHF. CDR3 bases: TGTGCCAGCTCAACCTCGACAGGGGGCGGGCAGCCCCAGCATTTT.

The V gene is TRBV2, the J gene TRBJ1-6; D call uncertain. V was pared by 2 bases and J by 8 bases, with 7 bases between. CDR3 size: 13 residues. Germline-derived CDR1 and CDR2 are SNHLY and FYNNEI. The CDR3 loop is CASSENTHSPLHF. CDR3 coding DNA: TGTGCCAGCAGTGAAAACACGCATTCACCCCTCCACTTT.

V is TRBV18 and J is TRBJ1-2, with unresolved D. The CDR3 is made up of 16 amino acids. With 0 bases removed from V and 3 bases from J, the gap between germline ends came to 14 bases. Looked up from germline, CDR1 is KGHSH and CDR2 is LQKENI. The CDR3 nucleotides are TGTGCCAGCTCACCACCTTCTTCAGATGCAGACTATGGCTACACCTTC. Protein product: CASSPPSSDADYGYTF.

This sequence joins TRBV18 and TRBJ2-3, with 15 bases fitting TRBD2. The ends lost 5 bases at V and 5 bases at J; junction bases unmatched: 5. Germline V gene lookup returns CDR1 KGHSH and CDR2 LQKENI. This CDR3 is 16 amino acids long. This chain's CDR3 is CASSWTSGGAGDTQYF. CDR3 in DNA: TGTGCCAGCTCATGGACTAGCGGGGGGGCAGGAGATACGCAGTATTTT. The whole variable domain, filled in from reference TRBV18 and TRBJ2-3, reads NAGVMQNPRHLVRRRGQEARLRCSPMKGHSHVYWYRQLPEEGLKFMVYLQKENIIDESGMPKERFSAEFPKEGPSILRIQQVVRGDSAAYFCASSWTSGGAGDTQYFGPGTRLTVL.

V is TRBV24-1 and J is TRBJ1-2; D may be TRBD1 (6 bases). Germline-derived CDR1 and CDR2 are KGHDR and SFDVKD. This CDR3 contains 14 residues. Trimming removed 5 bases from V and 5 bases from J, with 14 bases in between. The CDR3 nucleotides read TGTGCCACCAGTGGGGGACACAAGATGTATGGCTACACCTTC. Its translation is CATSGGHKMYGYTF.

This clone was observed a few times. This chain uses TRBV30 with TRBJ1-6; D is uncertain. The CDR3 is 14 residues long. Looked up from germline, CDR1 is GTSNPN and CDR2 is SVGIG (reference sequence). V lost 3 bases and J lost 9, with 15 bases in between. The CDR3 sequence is CAWSRERAPSPLHF. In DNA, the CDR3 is TGTGCCTGGAGCCGGGAGAGGGCACCTTCACCCCTCCACTTT.

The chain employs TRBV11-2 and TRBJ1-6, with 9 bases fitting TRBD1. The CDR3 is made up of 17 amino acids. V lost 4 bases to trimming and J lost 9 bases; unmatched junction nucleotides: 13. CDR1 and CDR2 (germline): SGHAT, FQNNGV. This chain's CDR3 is CASSWPRTGDIGSPLHF. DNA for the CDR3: TGTGCCAGCAGCTGGCCCCGGACAGGGGATATTGGTTCACCCCTCCACTTT.

CDR3 bases: TGTGCCAGCTCCCCCGGTCTAGCGGGAACAGATACGCAGTATTTT. It codes for CASSPGLAGTDTQYF. The chain employs TRBV18 and TRBJ2-3, with 9 bases that match TRBD2. Per germline, CDR1 KGHSH and CDR2 LQKENI. The CDR3 extends over 15 amino acids. V lost 6 bases to trimming and J lost 3 bases; unmatched junction nucleotides: 7.

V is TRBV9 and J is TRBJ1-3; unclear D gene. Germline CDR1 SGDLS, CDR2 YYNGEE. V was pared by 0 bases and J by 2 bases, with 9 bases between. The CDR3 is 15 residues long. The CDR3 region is CASSVEWRAGNTIYF. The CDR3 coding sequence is TGTGCCAGCAGCGTAGAGTGGAGGGCTGGAAACACCATATATTTT.

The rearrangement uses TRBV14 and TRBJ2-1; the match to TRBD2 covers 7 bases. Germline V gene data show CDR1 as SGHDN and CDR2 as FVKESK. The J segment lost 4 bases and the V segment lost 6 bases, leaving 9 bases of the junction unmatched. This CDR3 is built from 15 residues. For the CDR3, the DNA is TGTGCCAGCAGTCTAGGACTAGAGTGGTACAATGAGCAGTTCTTC. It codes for CASSLGLEWYNEQFF.

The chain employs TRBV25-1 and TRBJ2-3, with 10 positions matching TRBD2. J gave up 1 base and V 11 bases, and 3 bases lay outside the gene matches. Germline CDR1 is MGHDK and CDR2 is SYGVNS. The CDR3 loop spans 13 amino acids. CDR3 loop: CALGLAGTDTQYF. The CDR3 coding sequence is TGTGCCTTAGGACTAGCGGGCACAGATACGCAGTATTTT.

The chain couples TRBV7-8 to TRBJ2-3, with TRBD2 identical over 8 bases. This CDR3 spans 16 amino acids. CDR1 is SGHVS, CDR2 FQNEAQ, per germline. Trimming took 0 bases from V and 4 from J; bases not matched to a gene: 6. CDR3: CASSLAGGGPPDTQYF. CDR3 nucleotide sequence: TGTGCCAGCAGCTTAGCGGGCGGGGGGCCCCCAGATACGCAGTATTTT.

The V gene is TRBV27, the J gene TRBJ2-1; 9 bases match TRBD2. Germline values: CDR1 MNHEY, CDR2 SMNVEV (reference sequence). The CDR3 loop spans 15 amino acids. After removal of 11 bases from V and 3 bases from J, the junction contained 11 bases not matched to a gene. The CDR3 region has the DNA TGTGCCGGGCCGTTTAGCGGGGGAGGCTACAATGAGCAGTTCTTC. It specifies CAGPFSGGGYNEQFF.

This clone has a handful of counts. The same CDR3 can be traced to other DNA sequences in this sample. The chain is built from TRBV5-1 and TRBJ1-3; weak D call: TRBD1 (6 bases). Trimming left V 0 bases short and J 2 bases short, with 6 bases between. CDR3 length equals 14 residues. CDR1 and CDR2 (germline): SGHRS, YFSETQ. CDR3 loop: CASSLGGPGNTIYF. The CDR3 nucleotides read TGCGCCAGCAGCTTGGGGGGGCCTGGAAACACCATATATTTT.

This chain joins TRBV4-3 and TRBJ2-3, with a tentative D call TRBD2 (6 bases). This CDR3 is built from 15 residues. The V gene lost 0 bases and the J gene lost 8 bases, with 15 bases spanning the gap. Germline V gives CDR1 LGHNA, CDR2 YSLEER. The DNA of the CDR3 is TGCGCCAGCAGCCAAGACGGGGGTCCCCAGGGTACGCAGTATTTT. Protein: CASSQDGGPQGTQYF.

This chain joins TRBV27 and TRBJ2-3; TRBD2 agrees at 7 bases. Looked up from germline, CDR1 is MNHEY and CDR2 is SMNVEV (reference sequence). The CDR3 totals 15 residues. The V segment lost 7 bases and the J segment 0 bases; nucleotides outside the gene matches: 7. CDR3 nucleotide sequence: TGTGCCAGCACTCGACTAGCCCTTAGCACAGATACGCAGTATTTT. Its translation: CASTRLALSTDTQYF.

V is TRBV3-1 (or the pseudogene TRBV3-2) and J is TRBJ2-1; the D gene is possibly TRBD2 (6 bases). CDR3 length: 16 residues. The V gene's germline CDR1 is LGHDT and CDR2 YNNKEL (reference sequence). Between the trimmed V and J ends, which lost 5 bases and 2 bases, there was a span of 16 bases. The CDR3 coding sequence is TGTGCCAGCAGCTACAAACCGACGGGGGCCTACAATGAGCAGTTCTTC. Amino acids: CASSYKPTGAYNEQFF.

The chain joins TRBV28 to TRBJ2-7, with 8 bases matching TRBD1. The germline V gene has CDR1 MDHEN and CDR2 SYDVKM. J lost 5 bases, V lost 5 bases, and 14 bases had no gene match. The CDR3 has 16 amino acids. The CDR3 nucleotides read TGTGCCAGCAGTCCCGGGTGGCAGGGGGCGGTAAACGAGCAGTACTTC. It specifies CASSPGWQGAVNEQYF. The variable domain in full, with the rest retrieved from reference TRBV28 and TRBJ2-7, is DVKVTQSSRYLVKRTGEKVFLECVQDMDHENMFWYRQDPGLGLRLIYFSYDVKMKEKGDIPEGYSVSREKKERFSLILESASTNQTSMYLCASSPGWQGAVNEQYFGPGTRLTVT.

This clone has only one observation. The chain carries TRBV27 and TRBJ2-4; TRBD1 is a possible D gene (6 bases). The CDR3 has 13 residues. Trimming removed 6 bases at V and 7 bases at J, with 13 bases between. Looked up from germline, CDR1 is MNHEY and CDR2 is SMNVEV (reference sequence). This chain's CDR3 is CASSPGRGNIQYF. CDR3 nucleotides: TGTGCCAGCAGCCCGGGTAGGGGGAACATTCAGTACTTC.

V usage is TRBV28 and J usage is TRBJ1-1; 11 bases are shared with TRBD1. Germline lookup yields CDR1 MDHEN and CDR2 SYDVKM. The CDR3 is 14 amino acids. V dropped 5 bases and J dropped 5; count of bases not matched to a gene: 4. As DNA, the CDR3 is TGTGCCAGCAGTCGGACAGGGGGCCTAACTGAAGCTTTCTTT. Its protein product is CASSRTGGLTEAFF.

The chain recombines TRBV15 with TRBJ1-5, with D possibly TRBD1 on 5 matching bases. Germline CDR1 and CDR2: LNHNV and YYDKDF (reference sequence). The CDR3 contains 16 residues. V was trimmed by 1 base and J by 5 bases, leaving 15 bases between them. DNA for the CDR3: TGTGCCACCAGCAGAGCGGTAGGGGCTGTAGATCAGCCCCAGCATTTT. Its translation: CATSRAVGAVDQPQHF.

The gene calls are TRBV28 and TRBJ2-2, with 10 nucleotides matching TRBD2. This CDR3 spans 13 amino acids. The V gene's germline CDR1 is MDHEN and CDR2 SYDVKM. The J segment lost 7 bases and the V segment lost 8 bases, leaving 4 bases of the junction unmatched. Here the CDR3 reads CASLAGAGGELFF. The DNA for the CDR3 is TGTGCCAGCCTAGCGGGGGCTGGCGGGGAGCTGTTTTTT.

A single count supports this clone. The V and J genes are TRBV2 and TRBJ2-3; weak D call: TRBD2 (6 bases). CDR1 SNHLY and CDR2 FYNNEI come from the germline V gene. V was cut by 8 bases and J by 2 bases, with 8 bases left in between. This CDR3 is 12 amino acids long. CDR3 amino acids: CASGGLTDTQYF. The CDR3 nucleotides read TGTGCCAGCGGGGGACTCACAGATACGCAGTATTTT.

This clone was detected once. Here the CDR3 DNA reads TGTGCCAGCAGCTCGGGGGGGCTCGGACACTATGGCTACACCTTC. Translating gives CASSSGGLGHYGYTF. The chain uses TRBV7-2 and TRBJ1-2; maybe TRBD1 (6 bases). This CDR3 contains 15 residues. Germline lookup yields CDR1 SGHTA and CDR2 FQGNSA. Trimming removed 4 bases from V and 3 bases from J, with 15 bases in between.